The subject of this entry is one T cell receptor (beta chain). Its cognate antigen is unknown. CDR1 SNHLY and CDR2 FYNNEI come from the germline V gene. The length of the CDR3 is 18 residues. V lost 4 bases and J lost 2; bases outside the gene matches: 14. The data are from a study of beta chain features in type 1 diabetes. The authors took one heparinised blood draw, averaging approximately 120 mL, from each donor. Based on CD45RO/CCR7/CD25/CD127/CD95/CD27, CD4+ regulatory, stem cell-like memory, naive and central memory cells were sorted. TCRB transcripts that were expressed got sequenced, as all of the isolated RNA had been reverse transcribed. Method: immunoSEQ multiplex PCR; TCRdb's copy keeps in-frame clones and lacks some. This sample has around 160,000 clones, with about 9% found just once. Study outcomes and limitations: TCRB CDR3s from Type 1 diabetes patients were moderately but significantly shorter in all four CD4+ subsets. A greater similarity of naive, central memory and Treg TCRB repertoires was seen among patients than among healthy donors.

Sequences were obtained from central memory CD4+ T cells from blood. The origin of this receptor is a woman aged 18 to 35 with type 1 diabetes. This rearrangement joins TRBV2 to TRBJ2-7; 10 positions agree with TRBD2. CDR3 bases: TGTGCCAGCAGTGCCCAACTGGCTAGCGGGAGTGGAACCTACGAGCAGTACTTC. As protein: CASSAQLASGSGTYEQYF. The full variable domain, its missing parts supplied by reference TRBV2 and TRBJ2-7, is EPEVTQTPSHQVTQMGQEVILRCVPISNHLYFYWYRQILGQKVEFLVSFYNNEISEKSEIFDDQFSVERPDGSNFTLKIRSTKLEDSAMYFCASSAQLASGSGTYEQYFGPGTRLTVT.